What follows are 30 T cell receptor beta chains derived from one specimen sequenced in a study of shared clonotypes between healthy human individuals. Profiled with immunoSEQ multiplex PCR; TCRdb holds only in-frame clones, not every one. The sample yields approximately 740,000 clones, roughly 70% seen once. Input material: memory CD4+ T cells sorted from blood. Subset specified: CD45RA-negative fraction. These receptors came from a woman aged 25 to 45 in good health.

The sample holds a few counts of this clone. The V call is TRBV11-3, the J call TRBJ2-7; tentative D call: TRBD1 (6 bases). The CDR3 consists of 14 residues. The germline V gene has CDR1 SGHNT and CDR2 YENEEA. V was shortened by 2 bases and J by 4 bases, with 12 bases between the two germline ends. The CDR3 region is CASSLSGQAYEQYF. The CDR3 region has the DNA TGTGCCAGCAGCTTATCGGGACAAGCTTACGAGCAGTACTTC.

V is TRBV5-1 and J is TRBJ1-5; D unclear. V was pared by 0 bases and J by 1 base, with 8 bases between. The CDR3 runs to 15 residues. Germline CDR1 is SGHRS and CDR2 is YFSETQ. The CDR3 DNA reads as TGCGCCAGCAGCTTGGCGGACGGGAGCAATCAGCCCCAGCATTTT. Protein sequence: CASSLADGSNQPQHF.

This chain joins TRBV5-1 and TRBJ1-1, with 7 bases identical to TRBD1. This CDR3 is built from 16 residues. With 4 bases clipped from V and 0 bases from J, the junction kept 9 bases outside the gene matches. Germline values: CDR1 SGHRS, CDR2 YFSETQ. The CDR3 reads CASSASPTGMNTEAFF. CDR3 coding DNA: TGCGCCAGCAGCGCCAGCCCGACAGGGATGAACACTGAAGCTTTCTTT.

On this clone itself: The sample has other DNA sequences that encode this CDR3 too. This chain links TRBV20-1 with TRBJ2-1; D is possibly TRBD2 (5 bases). Trimming took off 6 bases at V and 10 bases at J, with 10 bases between the two ends. The CDR3 has 10 residues. Germline V lookup: CDR1 DFQATT, CDR2 SNEGSKA (reference sequence). As DNA, the CDR3 is TGCAGTGCCATAGACTACGAGCAGTTCTTC. Translating gives CSAIDYEQFF.

V gene TRBV5-1 combines with J gene TRBJ2-5; TRBD2 matches at 12 bases. The CDR3 is 17 residues long. The V gene's germline CDR1 is SGHRS and CDR2 YFSETQ. The V and J ends lost 0 bases and 1 base, in that order; junction bases with no gene match: 4. The CDR3 coding sequence is TGCGCCAGCAGCTTGGGGCTAGCGGGAGGGCTCCAAGAGACCCAGTACTTC. This codes for CASSLGLAGGLQETQYF. Supplemented by reference TRBV5-1 and TRBJ2-5, the full variable domain reads KAGVTQTPRYLIKTRGQQVTLSCSPISGHRSVSWYQQTPGQGLQFLFEYFSETQRNKGNFPGRFSGRQFSNSRSEMNVSTLELGDSALYLCASSLGLAGGLQETQYFGPGTRLLVL.

The V and J genes are TRBV25-1 and TRBJ1-6; D is uncertain. Trimming shortened V by 3 bases and J by 5 bases, and 5 bases separated the two germline ends. The CDR3 consists of 13 residues. Germline V gene sequence: CDR1 MGHDK, CDR2 SYGVNS. DNA of the CDR3: TGTGCCAGCAGTGACAGGCATAATTCACCCCTCCACTTT. This gives the protein CASSDRHNSPLHF.

A single count supports this clone. Distinct nucleotide sequences in the sample also encode this CDR3. The chain combines TRBV19 with TRBJ2-3; D possibly uses TRBD1 or TRBD2 (5 bases each). Germline CDR1 and CDR2: LNHDA and SQIVND (reference sequence). The CDR3 runs 14 residues. Trimming removed 4 bases from V and 3 bases from J, with 11 bases in between. In nucleotides, the CDR3 is TGTGCCAGTAGTACGCAGGGCGGGACAGATACGCAGTATTTT. This codes for CASSTQGGTDTQYF.

The chain recombines TRBV27 with TRBJ1-1; D remains ambiguous. The V end was cut by 0 bases, the J end by 5 bases, with 7 bases between. The CDR3 contains 13 residues. From germline, CDR1 is MNHEY and CDR2 SMNVEV (reference sequence). Here the CDR3 DNA reads TGTGCCAGCAGTTTATCGGGCCAGACTGAAGCTTTCTTT. Protein product: CASSLSGQTEAFF.

This rearrangement joins TRBV6-1 to TRBJ1-5; D perhaps matches TRBD1 (6 bases). This CDR3 contains 17 residues. Germline-derived CDR1 and CDR2 are MNHNS and SASEGT. V was trimmed by 3 bases and J by 0 bases, leaving 15 bases between them. CDR3 region: CASSERTESSSNQPQHF. The CDR3, as DNA: TGTGCCAGCAGTGAGAGGACAGAATCTTCTAGCAATCAGCCCCAGCATTTT.

This clone was counted a single time. The chain couples TRBV29-1 to TRBJ2-1; possible D gene TRBD2, 5 bases. CDR1 and CDR2 from the germline V gene are SQVTM and ANQGSEA. V lost 7 bases and J 0 bases, leaving 19 bases between the germline ends. The CDR3 covers 16 residues. The CDR3 coding sequence is TGCAGCGCTCGGACTCCCGACCCCAGCTCCTACAATGAGCAGTTCTTC. Translated, it gives CSARTPDPSSYNEQFF.

The CDR3 protein is CATSRIVTGAQGNYGYTF. In DNA form, the CDR3 reads TGTGCCACCAGCAGGATAGTGACAGGGGCCCAGGGAAACTATGGCTACACCTTC. This chain uses TRBV15 with TRBJ1-2; 8 bases map to TRBD1. CDR1 is LNHNV, CDR2 YYDKDF, per germline (reference sequence). The CDR3 is made up of 18 amino acids. The V gene end was trimmed by 3 bases and the J gene end by 2 bases; junction bases not matched to a gene: 14.

The CDR3 region is CASSANLAGVGGGEQFF. The CDR3 bases are TGTGCCAGCAGCGCAAACTTAGCGGGAGTGGGAGGCGGTGAGCAGTTCTTC. The rearrangement joins TRBV5-8 to TRBJ2-1; TRBD2 aligns across 9 bases. Germline V gene sequence: CDR1 SGHTS, CDR2 YDEGEE. V shed 4 bases, J shed 9 bases, and the junction held 17 bases outside the gene matches. The CDR3 runs 17 residues.

V is TRBV5-1 and J is TRBJ1-2; 9 nucleotides line up with TRBD1. V trimming: 0 bases; J trimming: 4 bases; junction bases outside the gene matches: 4. The CDR3 covers 15 residues. Germline V gives CDR1 SGHRS, CDR2 YFSETQ. CDR3 nucleotide sequence: TGCGCCAGCAGCTTGGGGGACAGGGAAGGCTATGGCTACACCTTC. It is translated as CASSLGDREGYGYTF. Full variable domain (remainder filled in from reference TRBV5-1 and TRBJ1-2): KAGVTQTPRYLIKTRGQQVTLSCSPISGHRSVSWYQQTPGQGLQFLFEYFSETQRNKGNFPGRFSGRQFSNSRSEMNVSTLELGDSALYLCASSLGDREGYGYTFGSGTRLTVV.

The chain combines TRBV23-1 with TRBJ2-2; a possible D gene is TRBD1 (6 bases). TRBV23-1 is treated as an ORF (open reading frame) with a function not yet certain. The CDR3 is made up of 17 amino acids. V was trimmed by 0 bases and J by 3 bases, leaving 14 bases between them. CDR3 residues: CASSQSITGYHTGELFF. The CDR3 bases are TGCGCCAGCAGTCAATCGATAACAGGGTACCACACCGGGGAGCTGTTTTTT.

The table lists this clone with a few counts. The V call is TRBV6-5, the J call TRBJ1-2, with 7 positions matching TRBD1. The CDR3 loop spans 13 amino acids. J lost 6 bases, V lost 4 bases, and 5 bases had no gene match. CDR1 and CDR2 from the germline V gene are MNHEY and SVGAGI. The CDR3 protein is CASSSGTVNGYTF. DNA for the CDR3: TGTGCCAGCAGTTCCGGGACAGTTAATGGCTACACCTTC.

Comment on this clone: A much larger clonotype is one base distant, so this may be a read error. The chain carries TRBV5-4 and TRBJ2-1; 11 bases map to TRBD2. This CDR3 comprises 16 residues. The ends lost 4 bases at V and 4 bases at J; junction bases unmatched: 7. CDR1 and CDR2 from the germline V gene are SGHNT and YYREEE (reference sequence). The CDR3 here is CASSPAGTSGYNEQFF. The CDR3 DNA sequence: TGTGCCAGCAGCCCTGCCGGGACTAGCGGATACAATGAGCAGTTCTTC.

This clone occurred once. The chain employs TRBV11-3 and TRBJ2-1; 9 positions agree with TRBD2. The germline gives CDR1 SGHNT, CDR2 YENEEA. The CDR3 has 17 amino acids. Trimming cost V 0 bases and J 4 bases; bases outside gene matches: 7. The CDR3 sequence is CASSLDSGSGGYNEQFF. As DNA, the CDR3 is TGTGCCAGCAGCTTAGACTCGGGTAGCGGGGGATACAATGAGCAGTTCTTC.

This clone was observed many times. This chain joins TRBV2 and TRBJ1-4; possible D gene TRBD1, 5 bases. V was cut by 3 bases and J by 0 bases, with 8 bases left in between. Germline CDR1 and CDR2: SNHLY and FYNNEI. The CDR3 totals 15 residues. CDR3 protein: CASSDRGATNEKLFF. As DNA, the CDR3 is TGTGCCAGCAGTGATAGGGGTGCAACTAATGAAAAACTGTTTTTT.

The chain employs TRBV5-4 and TRBJ1-6; D not resolved. Germline CDR1 reads SGHNT; CDR2 reads YYREEE (reference sequence). Trimming removed 0 bases from V and 6 bases from J, with 7 bases in between. CDR3 size: 14 residues. The CDR3 loop is CASSLERGNSPLHF. The CDR3 DNA reads as TGTGCCAGCAGCTTGGAGCGGGGTAATTCACCCCTCCACTTT.

The chain recombines TRBV28 with TRBJ2-3; 11 bases line up with TRBD2. Germline CDR1 MDHEN, CDR2 SYDVKM. V was clipped by 5 bases and J by 5 bases; unmatched bases: 3. This CDR3 comprises 14 residues. The CDR3 DNA follows: TGTGCCAGCAGTATTAGCGGGAGGGTAGATACGCAGTATTTT. It translates to CASSISGRVDTQYF.

The genes are TRBV10-1 and TRBJ1-2; D might be TRBD1 (5 bases). The CDR3 consists of 14 residues. Deletions cut 0 bases from V and 8 bases from J, with 13 bases between. Per the germline V gene, CDR1 is WNHNN and CDR2 is SYGVQD (reference sequence). CDR3 residues: CASSESSREGGYTF. CDR3 nucleotides: TGCGCCAGCAGTGAGTCGAGCAGGGAGGGCGGCTACACCTTC.

The rearrangement links TRBV4-1 to TRBJ1-2; D is possibly TRBD1 (5 bases). V was shortened by 2 bases and J by 2 bases, with 12 bases between the two germline ends. The CDR3 has 15 residues. Germline CDR1 and CDR2: MGHRA and YSYEKL. The CDR3 DNA sequence: TGCGCCAGCAGCCAAACTCCGGGGCGAAACTATGGCTACACCTTC. Protein product: CASSQTPGRNYGYTF.

Only one count was recorded for this clone. The chain carries TRBV7-8 and TRBJ2-5; TRBD1 matches at 8 bases. Germline V gene data show CDR1 as SGHVS and CDR2 as FQNEAQ. V lost 3 bases and J lost 1; bases outside the gene matches: 1. This CDR3 is 14 amino acids long. The CDR3 here is CASSFRGRQETQYF. The CDR3 DNA is TGTGCCAGCAGCTTCAGGGGGCGCCAAGAGACCCAGTACTTC.

The genes are TRBV6-1 and TRBJ2-3; D is possibly TRBD1 (6 bases). The ends were cut back, 5 bases at V and 6 bases at J, with 12 bases in the middle. This CDR3 spans 13 amino acids. Germline loops: CDR1 MNHNS, CDR2 SASEGT. CDR3: CASSTGRGDTQYF. Written as DNA, the CDR3 is TGTGCCAGCAGTACGGGAAGGGGGGATACGCAGTATTTT.

The chain recombines TRBV5-1 with TRBJ1-5; D is perhaps TRBD1 (5 bases). Germline V gene data show CDR1 as SGHRS and CDR2 as YFSETQ. Trimming stripped 0 bases from V and 8 bases from J, with 15 bases between. The CDR3 spans 15 residues. The DNA of the CDR3 is TGCGCCAGCAGCTTGGGGGACGACCGGGGGGAGCCCCAGCATTTT. Translated: CASSLGDDRGEPQHF. The entire variable domain, with the rest obtained from reference TRBV5-1 and TRBJ1-5, is as follows: KAGVTQTPRYLIKTRGQQVTLSCSPISGHRSVSWYQQTPGQGLQFLFEYFSETQRNKGNFPGRFSGRQFSNSRSEMNVSTLELGDSALYLCASSLGDDRGEPQHFGDGTRLSIL.

The rearrangement uses TRBV27 and TRBJ2-5, with TRBD2 as a possible D gene (6 bases). Germline CDR1 and CDR2: MNHEY and SMNVEV (reference sequence). This CDR3 has 15 amino acids. The germline V and J ends were trimmed by 0 bases and 5 bases, with 13 bases remaining between them. The CDR3 protein is CASSLSDTAGETQYF. CDR3 bases: TGTGCCAGCAGTTTATCCGACACGGCGGGGGAGACCCAGTACTTC.

The V and J genes are TRBV19 and TRBJ2-2; D might be TRBD1 (5 bases). Germline CDR1 and CDR2: LNHDA and SQIVND (reference sequence). This CDR3 has 15 residues. Between the trimmed V and J ends, which lost 4 bases and 8 bases, there was a span of 17 bases. The DNA of the CDR3 is TGTGCCAGTAGTAGTTACAACCGTGGGGCTGGGGAGCTGTTTTTT. This sequence encodes CASSSYNRGAGELFF. Full variable domain (rest looked up from reference TRBV19 and TRBJ2-2): DGGITQSPKYLFRKEGQNVTLSCEQNLNHDAMYWYRQDPGQGLRLIYYSQIVNDFQKGDIAEGYSVSREKKESFPLTVTSAQKNPTAFYLCASSSYNRGAGELFFGEGSRLTVL.

This clone was detected only once. The V gene is TRBV7-2, the J gene TRBJ1-5, with D tentatively TRBD1 (5 bases). Per germline, CDR1 SGHTA and CDR2 FQGNSA. V dropped 5 bases and J dropped 7 bases, with 15 bases sitting between them. CDR3 length: 14 amino acids. In DNA, the CDR3 is TGTGCCAGCAGCAATACGGGACCGCGGCAGCCCCAGCATTTT. This translates into CASSNTGPRQPQHF.

This chain joins TRBV10-2 and TRBJ2-7; D is perhaps TRBD1 (6 bases). Germline CDR1 is WSHSY and CDR2 is SAAADI. There are 14 residues in the CDR3. The V and J ends lost 6 bases and 7 bases respectively, with 19 bases between them. This CDR3 is CASSDDRRAREQYF. CDR3 DNA sequence: TGCGCCAGCAGCGATGACAGGCGGGCTAGGGAGCAGTACTTC.

The rearrangement joins TRBV5-1 to TRBJ2-3; D is perhaps TRBD1 (7 bases). V lost 4 bases to trimming and J lost 5 bases, with 20 bases between them. The CDR3 runs to 16 residues. Germline V gives CDR1 SGHRS, CDR2 YFSETQ. CDR3 coding DNA: TGCGCCAGCAGCCGGTCGGCGACAGGGACTTTAGATACGCAGTATTTT. Its protein product is CASSRSATGTLDTQYF.